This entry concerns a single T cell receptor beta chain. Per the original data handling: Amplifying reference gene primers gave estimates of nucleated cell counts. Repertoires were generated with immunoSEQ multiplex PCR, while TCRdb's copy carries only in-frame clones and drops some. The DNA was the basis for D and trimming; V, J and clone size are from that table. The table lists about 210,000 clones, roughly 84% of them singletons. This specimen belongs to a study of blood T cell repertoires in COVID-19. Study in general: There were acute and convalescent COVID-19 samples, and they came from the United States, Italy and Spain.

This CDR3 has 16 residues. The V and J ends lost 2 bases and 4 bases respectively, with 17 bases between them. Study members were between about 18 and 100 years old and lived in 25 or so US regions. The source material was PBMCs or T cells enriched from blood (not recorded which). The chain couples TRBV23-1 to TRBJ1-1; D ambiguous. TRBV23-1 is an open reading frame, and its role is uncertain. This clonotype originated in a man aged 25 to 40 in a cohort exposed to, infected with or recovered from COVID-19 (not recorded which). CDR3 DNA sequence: TGCGCCAGCAGTCAAGCTAAGCGAAGGGAGACCACTGAAGCTTTCTTT. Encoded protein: CASSQAKRRETTEAFF.